The present T cell receptor (beta chain) was sequenced within a study of blood T cell repertoires in COVID-19. Background on the study: The United States, Italy and Spain provided the acute and convalescent COVID-19 samples. In each case, the material was cDNA or gDNA derived from T cells, B-cell-depleted T cells, or PBMCs.

Germline assignment: CDR1 LNHDA and CDR2 SQIVND (reference sequence). V trimming: 2 bases; J trimming: 3 bases; junction bases outside the gene matches: 26. This CDR3 comprises 23 residues. This clone was detected only once. Original handling: Reference gene primer amplification in the assay estimated nucleated cell counts. TCRdb's copy holds only in-frame clones and misses some; the assay was immunoSEQ multiplex PCR. V and J calls and clone size are copied from that table; D and trimming were computed from the DNA. The sample comprises roughly 34,000 clones, more than 80% of which are singletons, and approximately 15% rests with the top ten.

This sequence was found in a woman in her 70s with acute or convalescent COVID-19. Specimen: peripheral blood. This chain joins TRBV19 and TRBJ2-4, with 9 bases aligning to TRBD1. The DNA of the CDR3 is TGTGCCAGTAGTATAAGCCCTGTTATGCCTACAGGGGGCGATTGGAGGGACAAAAACATTCAGTACTTC. Protein product: CASSISPVMPTGGDWRDKNIQYF.